The 11 T cell receptor beta chains listed next were all sequenced from one sample in a study of blood T cell repertoires in COVID-19. The protocol was immunoSEQ multiplex PCR, while the TCRdb copy is restricted to in-frame clones and leaves out a portion. The sample carries 110,000 to 150,000 clones, around four fifths recorded once. Sequences were obtained from PBMCs or T cells enriched from blood (not recorded which). These receptors were obtained from a woman aged 40-49 years who had recovered from COVID-19.

This clone was recorded once. V and J are TRBV6-2 or TRBV6-3 and TRBJ1-5; a weak D match, TRBD1 (5 bases). The germline V gene has CDR1 MNHEY and CDR2 SVGEGT. Trimming pared 6 bases from V and 4 bases from J, leaving 13 bases between. There are 14 residues in the CDR3. This chain's CDR3 is CASSPHQGNQPQHF. The CDR3 DNA follows: TGTGCCAGCAGCCCCCACCAGGGAAATCAGCCCCAGCATTTT.

The chain has TRBV5-1 and TRBJ1-4; a possible D gene is TRBD1 (5 bases). Germline V gene sequence: CDR1 SGHRS, CDR2 YFSETQ. This CDR3 is built from 14 residues. V dropped 0 bases and J dropped 6 bases, with 9 bases sitting between them. CDR3 nucleotides: TGCGCCAGCAGCTTGGGCAGGGTGGATGAAAAACTGTTTTTT. Residues: CASSLGRVDEKLFF.

The chain combines TRBV6-1 with TRBJ2-5; 10 positions agree with TRBD2. Germline lookup yields CDR1 MNHNS and CDR2 SASEGT. V shed 1 base and J 0 bases; nucleotides not matched to a gene: 5. The CDR3 is made up of 17 amino acids. The CDR3 bases are TGTGCCAGCAGTGAAGGGACTAGCGGTACTCACCAAGAGACCCAGTACTTC. Translated, it gives CASSEGTSGTHQETQYF.

The genes are TRBV27 and TRBJ2-1, with 13 bases matching TRBD2. The CDR3 runs to 17 residues. Germline V gene data show CDR1 as MNHEY and CDR2 as SMNVEV (reference sequence). J lost 11 bases, V lost 2 bases, and 12 bases had no gene match. In DNA form, the CDR3 reads TGTGCCAGCAGTTTACTCCCACTAGCGGGAGGGCCTGTTAAGCAGTTCTTC. Its protein product is CASSLLPLAGGPVKQFF.

A single count supports this clone. CDR3 sequence (DNA): TGTGCCAGCAGCGTAACAGGAGGGTTAGAGGTTGGGCAGTACTTC. Protein: CASSVTGGLEVGQYF. V and J are TRBV9 and TRBJ2-7, with D perhaps TRBD2 (6 bases). Trimming removed 1 base at V and 9 bases at J, with 20 bases between. Germline CDR1 SGDLS, CDR2 YYNGEE. The CDR3 totals 15 residues.

The rearrangement joins TRBV30 to TRBJ2-2, with D tentatively TRBD1 (6 bases). Trimming stripped 6 bases from V and 5 bases from J, with 10 bases between. In germline, CDR1 is GTSNPN, CDR2 SVGIG (reference sequence). The CDR3 loop spans 12 amino acids. The chain's CDR3 is CACNRETGELFF. The DNA of the CDR3 is TGTGCCTGTAACAGGGAGACCGGGGAGCTGTTTTTT. The variable domain in full, with the rest retrieved from reference TRBV30 and TRBJ2-2, is SQTIHQWPATLVQPVGSPLSLECTVEGTSNPNLYWYRQAAGRGLQLLFYSVGIGQISSEVPQNLSASRPQDRQFILSSKKLLLSDSGFYLCACNRETGELFFGEGSRLTVL.

The CDR3 loop is CASSLTSGTFTDTQYF. The DNA for the CDR3 is TGTGCCAGCAGTTTGACTAGCGGGACCTTCACAGATACGCAGTATTTT. J is TRBJ2-3 and V is TRBV6-5; 11 positions agree with TRBD2. CDR1 and CDR2 (germline): MNHEY, SVGAGI. The CDR3 totals 16 residues. V lost 4 bases and J lost 2; bases outside the gene matches: 5.

The V gene is TRBV7-9, the J gene TRBJ1-1; possible D gene TRBD1, 6 bases. Germline V gives CDR1 SEHNR, CDR2 FQNEAQ (reference sequence). The CDR3 is made up of 13 amino acids. V was clipped by 1 base and J by 8 bases, with 11 bases between them. CDR3 nucleotides: TGTGCCAGCAGCTTAGGACAGGAGGTCGAAGCTTTCTTT. This gives the protein CASSLGQEVEAFF. Full variable domain (missing parts from reference TRBV7-9 and TRBJ1-1): DTGVSQNPRHKITKRGQNVTFRCDPISEHNRLYWYRQTLGQGPEFLTYFQNEAQLEKSRLLSDRFSAERPKGSFSTLEIQRTEQGDSAMYLCASSLGQEVEAFFGQGTRLTVV.

V usage is TRBV4-1 and J usage is TRBJ2-1; a possible D gene is TRBD2 (6 bases). Germline V gives CDR1 MGHRA, CDR2 YSYEKL. The CDR3 contains 16 residues. Between the trimmed V and J ends, which lost 0 bases and 9 bases, there was a span of 18 bases. CDR3 loop: CASSQERGRTVGEQFF. The CDR3 coding sequence is TGCGCCAGCAGCCAAGAGCGGGGCCGAACTGTTGGTGAGCAGTTCTTC.

The chain is built from TRBV13 and TRBJ1-2; 12 bases agree with TRBD1. This CDR3 spans 16 amino acids. The V and J ends lost 5 bases and 2 bases, in that order; junction bases with no gene match: 6. Germline CDR1 reads PRHDT; CDR2 reads FYEKMQ (reference sequence). The CDR3 region has the DNA TGTGCCAGCAGCGCGGGACAGGGGGCCTTCAACTATGGCTACACCTTC. Amino acids: CASSAGQGAFNYGYTF.

In its sample, this clone was seen many times. The chain employs TRBV25-1 and TRBJ2-7; 9 bases are a match to TRBD1. V shed 6 bases and J 4 bases; nucleotides not matched to a gene: 4. The CDR3 runs 13 residues. Germline lookup yields CDR1 MGHDK and CDR2 SYGVNS. The CDR3 is CASRGQGPYEQYF. The CDR3, as DNA: TGTGCCAGCAGAGGACAGGGGCCGTACGAGCAGTACTTC.